This TCR beta chain was identified in a study of blood T cells in healthy people across ages (dated by TCRdb to between 2015 and 2016). Concerning the study at large: Template switching captured roughly one uniquely barcoded TCR beta cDNA molecule per two T cells in model experiments. Donors were grouped into four age groups: young (average 16 years), middle-aged (39), aged (about 60) and long-lived (82). To avoid experimental bias, donors of different ages were distributed randomly across sequencing lanes. The study measured age-related changes in TCR beta repertoire diversity using deep sequencing normalized with unique cDNA molecular identifiers. Two additional independent replicas of 1 million unique cDNA reads from the same blood draw were analyzed for two donors (one aged 18 to 30 and one aged 80 or older). The paper's findings and limits, for the study overall: Observed TCR beta diversity per million T cells fell roughly linearly with age, and a significant reduction was already apparent by age roughly 41. The CMV infection status of donors was not known, potentially confounding age-related changes in expanded clonotypes. Observed TCR beta diversity correlated strongly with the percentage of naive T cells measured by flow cytometry. Estimates of total diversity from one million sequenced T cells were regarded as lower bounds and underestimates. Conclusive comparison of naive and antigen-experienced compartments was prevented by the profiling of bulk unsorted PBMCs. Compared with the aged group, the long-lived group had more naive CD4+ T cells, fewer expanded clones and increased TCR diversity, suggesting age selection.

Library construction relied on 5' RACE. The sample was run on an Illumina HiSeq 2500. The second PCR ran for about 6 to 12 cycles and used a J-beta primer mix along with a sample-barcoded 5' primer. A unique molecular identifier was introduced onto each TCR beta cDNA molecule by a template-switch 5' adaptor carrying 12 random nucleotides. Each sample yielded at least 3 million CDR3-containing paired-end reads. First-strand cDNA synthesis was performed from all RNA using the Mint cDNA synthesis kit, with priming by a TRBC-specific oligonucleotide. All cDNA was treated with uracil-DNA glycosylase and then went through a first 18-cycle PCR with the universal primers M1SS and BC2_uni_R. The study's processing was this. For normalization, 1 million high-quality reads were randomly selected from each sample, with every read carrying a distinct molecular identifier. Reads sharing molecular identifiers were discarded rather than binned into consensus sequences. MiTCR, set to a Q25 quality threshold and the strictest error-elimination algorithm, was used for CDR3 identification, clonotype clustering and error correction. A nonparametric unseen species model with Euler transformation was used to estimate a lower bound on total TCR beta diversity. TCRdb's own reprocessing of the public reads used fastp at Q25 and MiXCR and kept productive beta chains. Entries are consolidated by CDR3 protein sequence, retaining the most common genes and DNA. None of the V and J calls come from the authors' own analysis; TCRdb made them. The sample table lists about 1.4 million distinct CDR3 sequences, 59% of them with a count of one. The biggest ten clones account for 5.5% to 8% of the sample.

Donors were 40 or so systemically healthy Caucasian individuals from Russia aged 6 to 90 years. Around 9.8 milliliters of peripheral blood were collected from each donor into EDTA-treated Vacutainer tubes. Ficoll-Paque density-gradient centrifugation was used to isolate PBMCs, with at least 7 million per sample. Total RNA was extracted from PBMCs with Trizol reagent, with at least 6 micrograms obtained per sample. For every donor, flow cytometry on a PBMC aliquot measured the percentage of naive CD45RAhigh/CD27high T cells. The germline V gene encodes CDR1 SGHAT and CDR2 FQNNGV. Relative to germline, V is 5 bases shorter and J is 8 bases shorter, with 15 bases between their ends. Measured from the cysteine to the phenylalanine, the CDR3 is 13 residues long. Here the CDR3 DNA is all that survives: 39 bases in frame from base 1. Details on this clonotype: Its recognized antigen is unknown. No base-level quality is on record; no much larger clone is a single base apart.

This sequence uses TRBV11-2 and TRBJ1-2; a tentative D match to TRBD1 spans 6 bases. This TCR was sampled from a young man in good health. Source material: blood. The CDR3 protein: CASSGGNFWGYTF. The DNA is TGTGCCAGCAGCGGGGGCAATTTTTGGGGCTACACCTTC.